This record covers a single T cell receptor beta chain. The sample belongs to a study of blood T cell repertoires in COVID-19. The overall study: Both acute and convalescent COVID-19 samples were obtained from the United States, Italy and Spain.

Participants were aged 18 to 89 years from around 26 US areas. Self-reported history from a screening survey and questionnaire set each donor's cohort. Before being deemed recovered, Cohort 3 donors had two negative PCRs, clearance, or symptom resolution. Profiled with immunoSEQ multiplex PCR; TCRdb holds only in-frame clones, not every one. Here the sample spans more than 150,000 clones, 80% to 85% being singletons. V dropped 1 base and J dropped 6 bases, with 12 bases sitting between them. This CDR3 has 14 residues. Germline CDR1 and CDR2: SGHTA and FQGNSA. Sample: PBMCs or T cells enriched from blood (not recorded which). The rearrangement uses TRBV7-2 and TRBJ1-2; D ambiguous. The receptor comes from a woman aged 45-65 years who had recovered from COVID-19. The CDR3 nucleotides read TGTGCCAGCAGCTTAGTTAAAGGGAGGAATGGCTACACCTTC. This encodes CASSLVKGRNGYTF.